This entry is about one T cell receptor (beta chain). The data were obtained in a study of blood T cell repertoires in COVID-19. Study in general: Donors in the United States, Italy and Spain gave samples during acute or convalescent COVID-19.

The protocol was immunoSEQ multiplex PCR, while the TCRdb copy is restricted to in-frame clones and leaves out a portion. The sample records a few hundred thousand clones, around 80% being singletons. Germline loops: CDR1 PRHDT, CDR2 FYEKMQ (reference sequence). V was clipped by 2 bases and J by 9 bases; unmatched bases: 9. This CDR3 has 15 residues. V and J are TRBV13 and TRBJ2-1, with 8 bases matching TRBD1. The source material was peripheral blood. The TCR originated in a man aged 50-59 years with active or convalescent COVID-19. CDR3 nucleotides: TGTGCCAGCAGCTTACCCGGGACAGGACGGGGTGAGCAGTTCTTC. Translation: CASSLPGTGRGEQFF. The complete variable domain, with remaining parts taken from reference TRBV13 and TRBJ2-1, reads AAGVIQSPRHLIKEKRETATLKCYPIPRHDTVYWYQQGPGQDPQFLISFYEKMQSDKGSIPDRFSAQQFSDYHSELNMSSLELGDSALYFCASSLPGTGRGEQFFGPGTRLTVL.